A selection of T cell receptor beta chains follows, all from one sample in a study of cytomegalovirus exposure and HLA in healthy donors. Method: immunoSEQ multiplex PCR; TCRdb's copy keeps in-frame clones and lacks some. The profile covers roughly 120,000 clones, with 8.5% to 10% appearing a single time and less than 4% taken by the ten largest. Specimen: PBMCs. These receptors originate from a man in his thirties or forties in good health and CMV-seronegative. Both conserved end residues are part of each CDR3. Each record gives: D gene, CDR3 length, V gene, J gene, clone size, CDR3 protein, CDR3 DNA. A D gene is named only where the DNA matches it firmly. Clone size appears in some rows only: once, few, many, or a class for an expanded clone.

NA	12	TRBV30	TRBJ1-5	NA	CAWSEYNQPQHF	TGTGCCTGGAGTGAATACAATCAGCCCCAGCATTTT
TRBD2	17	TRBV5-5	TRBJ2-1	NA	CASSTTSGRDPYNEQFF	TGTGCCAGCAGCACGACTAGCGGGAGAGATCCCTACAATGAGCAGTTCTTC
TRBD2	15	TRBV19	TRBJ2-7	few	CASSSVLAVSYEQYF	TGTGCCAGTAGTTCGGTCCTAGCGGTCTCCTACGAGCAGTACTTC
NA	14	TRBV12-5	TRBJ1-5	few	CASGGGGGGQPQHF	TGTGCTAGTGGTGGAGGTGGGGGAGGACAGCCCCAGCATTTT
TRBD1	14	TRBV10-1	TRBJ2-7	NA	CASSDGGQGYEQYF	TGCGCCAGCAGCGATGGGGGACAGGGGTACGAGCAGTACTTC
TRBD2	16	TRBV7-6	TRBJ2-3	few	CASSRRLAVSTDTQYF	TGTGCCAGCAGCCGCCGACTAGCGGTCAGCACAGATACGCAGTATTTT
TRBD1	11	TRBV20-1	TRBJ1-5	NA	CSIRGSQPQHF	TGCAGCATCAGGGGGAGTCAGCCCCAGCATTTT
NA	16	TRBV7-2	TRBJ2-1	few	CASSSPGSPSYNEQFF	TGTGCCAGCAGCTCCCCCGGGTCGCCCTCCTACAATGAGCAGTTCTTC
NA	17	TRBV5-4	TRBJ2-1	few	CASSLGGSGGAYNEQFF	TGTGCCAGCAGCCTGGGAGGTTCTGGAGGCGCCTACAATGAGCAGTTCTTC
NA	14	TRBV4-3	TRBJ1-2	few	CASSQDRANYGYTF	TGCGCCAGCAGCCAAGACAGGGCAAACTATGGCTACACCTTC
NA	13	TRBV19	TRBJ1-2	few	CASTYRDSKDYTF	TGTGCCAGTACTTACCGGGATAGTAAGGACTACACCTTC
TRBD1	14	TRBV27	TRBJ1-1	NA	CASSRGAGGPEAFF	TGTGCCAGCTCCCGGGGGGCAGGGGGCCCTGAAGCTTTCTTT
TRBD1	15	TRBV7-9	TRBJ1-5	NA	CASSFGTGRDQPQHF	TGTGCCAGCAGCTTTGGGACAGGGAGGGATCAGCCCCAGCATTTT
NA	10	TRBV21-1	TRBJ2-7	NA	CASLTAEHPF	TGTGCCAGCCTCACCGCGGAACATCCCTTC
NA	14	TRBV30	TRBJ1-1	NA	CAWSVGVRRTEAFF	TGTGCCTGGAGTGTTGGAGTGCGGAGGACTGAAGCTTTCTTT
NA	16	TRBV9	TRBJ2-3	once	CASSSGLLGGTDTQYF	TGTGCCAGCTCCTCGGGCCTGTTAGGGGGTACAGATACGCAGTATTTT
NA	17	TRBV4-2	TRBJ2-7	once	CAGSPRALGRDSYEQYF	TGTGCCGGCAGCCCGCGGGCCCTCGGGAGAGACTCGTACGAGCAGTACTTC
TRBD1	13	TRBV9	TRBJ1-2	few	CASSVQGARGYTF	TGTGCCAGCAGTGTACAGGGGGCGAGGGGCTACACCTTC
NA	12	TRBV30	TRBJ1-1	medium-sized	CAWRQVEAKAFF	TGTGCCTGGAGACAGGTGGAAGCTAAAGCTTTCTTT
TRBD1	14	TRBV18	TRBJ2-7	NA	CASSPGTGTYEQYF	TGTGCCAGCTCACCGGGGACAGGGACCTACGAGCAGTACTTC
NA	14	TRBV30	TRBJ1-6	NA	CAWTRDTNNSPLHF	TGTGCCTGGACCCGGGACACCAATAATTCACCCCTCCACTTT
TRBD2	15	TRBV6-5	TRBJ2-3	NA	CASKVTSGGTDTQYF	TGTGCCAGCAAGGTGACTAGCGGGGGCACAGATACGCAGTATTTT
TRBD1	13	TRBV6-5	TRBJ2-5	few	CASSGTVQETQYF	TGTGCCAGCTCGGGGACAGTCCAAGAGACCCAGTACTTC
NA	15	TRBV6-5	TRBJ2-2	few	CASSSSGSSTGELFF	NA
NA	17	TRBV11-2	TRBJ1-3	few	CASSLTTRQSSGNTIYF	TGTGCCAGCAGCCTTACTACACGACAGTCCTCTGGAAACACCATATATTTT